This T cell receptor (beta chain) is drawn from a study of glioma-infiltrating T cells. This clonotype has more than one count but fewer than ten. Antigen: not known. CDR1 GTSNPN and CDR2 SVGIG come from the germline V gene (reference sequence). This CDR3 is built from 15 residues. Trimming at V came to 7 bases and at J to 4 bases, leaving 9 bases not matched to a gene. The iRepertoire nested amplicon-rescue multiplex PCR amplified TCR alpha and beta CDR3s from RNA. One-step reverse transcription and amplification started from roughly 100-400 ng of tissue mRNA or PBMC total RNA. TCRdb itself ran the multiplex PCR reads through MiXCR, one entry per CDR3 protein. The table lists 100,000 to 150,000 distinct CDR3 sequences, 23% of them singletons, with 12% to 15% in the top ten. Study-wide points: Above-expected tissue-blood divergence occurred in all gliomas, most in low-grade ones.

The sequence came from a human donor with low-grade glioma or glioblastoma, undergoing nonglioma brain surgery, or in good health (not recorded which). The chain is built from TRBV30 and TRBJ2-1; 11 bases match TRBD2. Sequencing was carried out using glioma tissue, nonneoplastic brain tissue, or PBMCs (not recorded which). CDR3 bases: TGTGCCTCCCACGGAGTAGCGGGAGGGTACAATGAGCAGTTCTTC. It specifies CASHGVAGGYNEQFF.